This T cell receptor beta chain was identified during a study of radiotherapy plus CTLA-4 blockade in lung cancer. Study at large: About a sixth of enrolled patients responded objectively, and 31% had disease control. Regarding the study as a whole: Early clone dynamics of blood T cells, plus interferon-beta, reportedly predicted response best.

A word on this clone: Its antigen is not identified.

Focal radiation with ipilimumab CTLA-4 blockade was given to patients with chemo-refractory metastatic non-small-cell lung cancer. Trimming left V 0 bases short and J 6 bases short, with 11 bases between. CDR3 size: 15 residues. Germline assignment: CDR1 LGHNA and CDR2 YSLEER. Sequencing was performed with immunoSEQ multiplex PCR; in TCRdb, only in-frame clones are kept and a portion is missing. The sample yields over 50,000 clones, approximately 79% seen once. Specimen: peripheral blood, collected from a patient treated with radiotherapy plus ipilimumab. The TCR originated in a human donor with non-small cell lung cancer who had a partial response to radiotherapy plus ipilimumab. J is TRBJ2-2 and V is TRBV4-3; no firm D call. The DNA for the CDR3 is TGCGCCAGCAGCCAAGATCTGCACATGGCCGGGGAGCTGTTTTTT. Protein sequence: CASSQDLHMAGELFF.